This section outlines one T cell receptor (beta chain) sequence together with its context. Its antigen remains unknown. This entry comes from a study of cytomegalovirus exposure and HLA in healthy donors. Study outcomes and limitations: Associated with cytomegalovirus, according to the listing, were around 160 TCR beta chains.

PCR employed 60 Vbeta and 13 Jbeta primers. TCRdb keeps only in-frame clones here, not all; method: immunoSEQ multiplex PCR. The sample yields around 150,000 clones, roughly 68% seen once. The sequencing sample was made of PBMCs. The origin of this receptor is a young man in good health and CMV-seropositive.

The CDR3 DNA reads as TGTGCCAGCAGCTTAAATGGGGGCGAGTTTTCACCCCTCCACTTT. Its protein is CASSLNGGEFSPLHF. The J gene is TRBJ1-6, the V gene TRBV7-3; D may be TRBD1 (6 bases). CDR1 is SGHTA and CDR2 is FQGTGA in the germline V gene. V was cut by 1 base and J by 9 bases, with 13 bases left in between. The CDR3 covers 15 residues.